The present T cell receptor (beta chain) was sequenced within a study of blood T cell repertoires in COVID-19 (dated by TCRdb to about 2020). About the full investigation: Samples from collaborators originated in the United States, Italy and Spain and spanned both the acute and convalescent phases of COVID-19. Samples were obtained from the ongoing ImmuneRACE study (first 160 participants) and from 1,254 subjects provided by 6 global collaborators. The sample metadata nearly always contained a de-identified subject ID, COVID-19 status, age in years and sex. Subjects who had been exposed to COVID-19, were actively infected with it, or had recovered from it provided the deeply sampled blood TCRbeta repertoires that made up the dataset. The prospective study material was composed of cDNA or gDNA derived from T cells, B-cell-depleted T cells, or PBMCs. A freely available public database, intended as a resource for researchers studying the immune response to SARS-CoV-2, is where the repertoires were released. Where HLA class I and class II types were available, the types were taken from metadata supplied by the sample provider, not from assay-based typing. General study outcomes and caveats: The amount of clinical and demographic metadata varied by source and participant and was provided uncurated.

TCRbeta CDR3 regions were amplified from genomic DNA using the immunoSEQ Assay, a bias-controlled multiplex PCR. The original pipeline was this. Nucleated cell counts per sample were estimated from amplification of reference gene primers within the assay. Sequence reads were collapsed and filtered to measure the absolute abundance of every unique TCRbeta CDR3 rearrangement. For each sample, productive Simpson clonality was calculated as the square root of Simpson's diversity index over productive rearrangements. In its TCRdb copy, this immuneACCESS table keeps in-frame sequences only and misses some clones. Where compared with another copy, unresolved V genes explain less than half of these, and the others have no known cause. V and J calls and clone size are those listed in that table; D and trimming were worked out from the DNA. This sample is represented by some 170,000 clones; approximately 79% of them were singletons. The ten largest clones take up approximately 26% of the sample.

Collaborating institutions collected whole blood in K2EDTA tubes following their own protocols. For TCRbeta analysis, collaborator samples were shipped as frozen whole blood, as isolated PBMCs, or as DNA extracted from either sample type. Regarding this clone: Which antigen it targets is not known. Qualities for individual bases were not recorded, and no much larger clone is one base off.

CDR1 and CDR2 were assigned from the germline V gene (reference sequence) as MNHNY and SVGAGI. Here V drops 6 bases and J drops 4 bases, and the junction holds 6 bases not matched to any gene. The CDR3, cysteine through phenylalanine, is 15 amino acids long. The CDR3 DNA has 45 bases and is translated from base 1. Sequencing input: peripheral blood. Recombination joined TRBV6-6 with TRBJ1-5, and TRBD1 aligns with 10 junction nucleotides. This TCR was recovered from a woman in her 70s with acute or convalescent COVID-19. The CDR3 has the sequence CASSTEGQGNQPQHF. In nucleotide form, the sequence is TGTGCCAGCAGCACAGAGGGACAGGGGAATCAGCCCCAGCATTTT.